Following are 17 T cell receptor beta chains from one sample sequenced in a study of cytomegalovirus exposure and HLA in healthy donors. Clones were read by immunoSEQ multiplex PCR, and TCRdb kept only the in-frame ones, dropping some. This sample has about 160,000 clones, with about 90% found just once. Sequenced input: PBMCs. The receptors stem from a man between 18 and 29 years old in good health and CMV-seropositive.

This clone was seen only a few times. The rearrangement joins TRBV30 to TRBJ1-1; unclear D gene. Between the trimmed V and J ends, which lost 4 bases and 3 bases, there was a span of 9 bases. This CDR3 is built from 12 residues. In germline, CDR1 is GTSNPN, CDR2 SVGIG (reference sequence). DNA of the CDR3: TGTGCCTGGACCCTAGGCGACACTGAAGCTTTCTTT. This translates into CAWTLGDTEAFF. The full variable domain, completed using reference TRBV30 and TRBJ1-1, is SQTIHQWPATLVQPVGSPLSLECTVEGTSNPNLYWYRQAAGRGLQLLFYSVGIGQISSEVPQNLSASRPQDRQFILSSKKLLLSDSGFYLCAWTLGDTEAFFGQGTRLTVV.

V usage is TRBV11-3 and J usage is TRBJ2-1, with D perhaps TRBD1 (6 bases). Germline V gene data show CDR1 as SGHNT and CDR2 as YENEEA. The CDR3 runs to 14 residues. V lost 5 bases and J lost 6, with 14 bases in between. CDR3: CASSLMDSPNEQFF. The CDR3 DNA follows: TGTGCCAGCAGCCTAATGGACAGCCCCAATGAGCAGTTCTTC. Combining the CDR3 with reference TRBV11-3 and TRBJ2-1 gives the whole variable domain EAGVVQSPRYKIIEKKQPVAFWCNPISGHNTLYWYLQNLGQGPELLIRYENEEAVDDSQLPKDRFSAERLKGVDSTLKIQPAELGDSAVYLCASSLMDSPNEQFFGPGTRLTVL.

This chain links TRBV28 with TRBJ2-7; 10 nucleotides align to TRBD2. The J segment lost 7 bases and the V segment lost 4 bases, leaving 16 bases of the junction unmatched. Germline assignment: CDR1 MDHEN and CDR2 SYDVKM. The CDR3 totals 17 residues. CDR3 in DNA: TGTGCCAGCAGTTCCCCTCTCCTTAGCGGGGGGACTTTGGAGCAGTACTTC. Its translation: CASSSPLLSGGTLEQYF.

The rearrangement joins TRBV28 to TRBJ2-7; 10 bases are shared with TRBD1. CDR3 length: 16 residues. The V gene end was trimmed by 5 bases and the J gene end by 4 bases; junction bases not matched to a gene: 11. From germline, CDR1 is MDHEN and CDR2 SYDVKM. DNA for the CDR3: TGTGCCAGCAGTACTGCCGCGGGACAGGGGAGGTACGAGCAGTACTTC. Translating it yields CASSTAAGQGRYEQYF.

This clone was recorded once. The chain has TRBV5-1 and TRBJ2-1; D is unclear. CDR3 length: 15 residues. Looked up from germline, CDR1 is SGHRS and CDR2 is YFSETQ. Trimming pared 1 base from V and 5 bases from J, leaving 13 bases between. The CDR3 here is CASSLIAAIHNEQFF. The CDR3 DNA follows: TGCGCCAGCAGCTTGATTGCGGCCATACACAATGAGCAGTTCTTC.

The V and J genes are TRBV19 and TRBJ2-1, with TRBD2 as a possible D gene (6 bases). Trimming cost V 1 base and J 6 bases, with 10 bases left between them. The CDR3 has 14 amino acids. The germline V gene encodes CDR1 LNHDA and CDR2 SQIVND (reference sequence). This CDR3 reads CASSIGGGVNEQFF. CDR3 bases: TGTGCCAGTAGTATAGGGGGCGGGGTCAATGAGCAGTTCTTC.

CDR3 coding DNA: TGTGCCAGCAGTTGGCGGGGGGTGGATGGCTACACCTTC. It specifies CASSWRGVDGYTF. The chain has TRBV27 and TRBJ1-2, with D maybe TRBD1 (5 bases). The CDR3 length is 13 residues. V was cut by 4 bases and J by 6 bases, with 12 bases left in between. Germline V gene data show CDR1 as MNHEY and CDR2 as SMNVEV (reference sequence).

This clone was detected only a few times. The rearrangement joins TRBV2 to TRBJ2-7, with unresolved D. The V and J ends lost 6 bases and 4 bases respectively, with 4 bases between them. CDR1 is SNHLY and CDR2 is FYNNEI in the germline V gene. CDR3 length: 10 amino acids. CDR3 amino acids: CASREYEQYF. For the CDR3, the DNA is TGTGCCAGCAGGGAGTACGAGCAGTACTTC. Looking up the rest from reference TRBV2 and TRBJ2-7 gives the full variable domain: EPEVTQTPSHQVTQMGQEVILRCVPISNHLYFYWYRQILGQKVEFLVSFYNNEISEKSEIFDDQFSVERPDGSNFTLKIRSTKLEDSAMYFCASREYEQYFGPGTRLTVT.

This chain connects TRBV29-1 to TRBJ2-3; 12 nucleotides match TRBD2. Germline V lookup: CDR1 SQVTM, CDR2 ANQGSEA. V was clipped by 5 bases and J by 6 bases; unmatched bases: 6. This CDR3 spans 14 amino acids. CDR3 DNA sequence: TGCAGCGTTAAGACTAGCGGGAGATCCGATACGCAGTATTTT. It codes for CSVKTSGRSDTQYF.

This rearrangement joins TRBV6-1 to TRBJ2-1; 14 nucleotides line up with TRBD2. The CDR3 runs to 16 residues. The J segment lost 8 bases and the V segment lost 0 bases, leaving 3 bases of the junction unmatched. In germline, CDR1 is MNHNS, CDR2 SASEGT. The CDR3 DNA sequence: TGTGCCAGCAGTGAAGCAGAGGGACTAGCGGGAGATGAGCAGTTCTTC. Its translation: CASSEAEGLAGDEQFF.

The chain joins TRBV11-2 to TRBJ2-1, with 14 positions matching TRBD2. J was trimmed by 7 bases and V by 6 bases; bases with no gene match: 8. Germline loops: CDR1 SGHAT, CDR2 FQNNGV. CDR3 length equals 16 residues. The CDR3 loop reads CASRSPRTSGRNEQFF. The CDR3 DNA is TGTGCCAGCAGATCCCCCCGGACTAGCGGGAGGAATGAGCAGTTCTTC.

The rearrangement links TRBV9 to TRBJ2-1; 8 bases are a match to TRBD1. Germline CDR1 SGDLS, CDR2 YYNGEE. V lost 4 bases and J lost 7; bases outside the gene matches: 7. The CDR3 totals 14 residues. CDR3: CASSSRDRWNEQFF. For the CDR3, the DNA is TGTGCCAGCAGCAGCCGGGACAGGTGGAATGAGCAGTTCTTC.

J is TRBJ2-3 and V is TRBV9; possibly TRBD2 for D (6 bases). Germline CDR1 and CDR2: SGDLS and YYNGEE. V was trimmed by 0 bases and J by 3 bases, leaving 11 bases between them. This CDR3 has 15 residues. CDR3 bases: TGTGCCAGCAGCGTAGTGGAGGGAGGAACAGATACGCAGTATTTT. Its translation is CASSVVEGGTDTQYF.

The genes are TRBV30 and TRBJ2-2, with 9 bases fitting TRBD2. Germline CDR1 reads GTSNPN; CDR2 reads SVGIG (reference sequence). The CDR3 has 17 amino acids. J lost 0 bases, V lost 5 bases, and 10 bases had no gene match. CDR3 sequence reads: CAWGVTSGFSNTGELFF. The CDR3 bases are TGTGCCTGGGGCGTGACTAGCGGCTTTTCGAACACCGGGGAGCTGTTTTTT.

The genes are TRBV14 and TRBJ2-1, with 8 bases aligning to TRBD2. CDR1 is SGHDN and CDR2 is FVKESK in the germline V gene. With 1 base clipped from V and 3 bases from J, the junction kept 5 bases outside the gene matches. CDR3 size: 16 residues. CDR3 residues: CASSQVTSGYYNEQFF. CDR3 coding DNA: TGTGCCAGCAGCCAAGTTACTAGCGGATACTACAATGAGCAGTTCTTC.

In nucleotides, the CDR3 is TGCGCCAGCAGCCAAGGTTTCGAGGAAATCCCCTACGAGCAGTACTTC. Translating gives CASSQGFEEIPYEQYF. The chain joins TRBV4-1 to TRBJ2-7, with unresolved D. The CDR3 length is 16 residues. V lost 1 base to trimming and J lost 2 bases, with 15 bases between them. CDR1 MGHRA and CDR2 YSYEKL come from the germline V gene.

The rearrangement joins TRBV5-6 to TRBJ2-7; 7 nucleotides align to TRBD1. The length of the CDR3 is 14 residues. J lost 2 bases, V lost 5 bases, and 7 bases had no gene match. Per germline, CDR1 SGHDT and CDR2 YYEEEE. CDR3: CASSSGQAPYEQYF. CDR3 DNA: TGTGCCAGCAGTTCCGGACAGGCACCCTACGAGCAGTACTTC.